These 28 T cell receptor beta chains were all obtained from the same sample, sequenced in a study of monozygotic twins with inflammatory bowel disease. TCRdb reanalyzed the 5' RACE reads and collapses them to one entry per CDR3 protein, without DNA. The sample holds over 120,000 distinct CDR3 sequences. What was sequenced was blood. The receptor source for this set is a human donor with ulcerative colitis or Crohn's disease, or a healthy co-twin of an affected twin (not recorded which).

The chain is built from TRBV5-5 and TRBJ2-1; no DNA is available, so the TRBD2 call from TCRdb remains unchecked. This CDR3 region has 16 residues. Germline values: CDR1 SGHKS, CDR2 YYEKEE (reference sequence). CDR3 in amino acids: CASRPTTSGRDNEQFF.

The chain combines TRBV4-1 with TRBJ2-1; TCRdb indicates TRBD2, and absent DNA this call remains unverified. This CDR3 has 16 residues. Germline lookup yields CDR1 MGHRA and CDR2 YSYEKL. The CDR3: CASSQDSGISYNEQFF.

The gene calls are TRBV7-2 and TRBJ2-3; TCRdb's D gene call, TRBD1, goes unchecked for lack of DNA. The CDR3 spans 15 residues. Germline CDR1 reads SGHTA; CDR2 reads FQGNSA. This CDR3 is CASSLNAGGTDTQYF. The full variable domain, with the rest looked up from reference TRBV7-2 and TRBJ2-3, is GAGVSQSPSNKVTEKGKDVELRCDPISGHTALYWYRQSLGQGLEFLIYFQGNSAPDKSGLPSDRFSAERTGGSVSTLTIQRTQQEDSAVYLCASSLNAGGTDTQYFGPGTRLTVL.

V usage is TRBV27 and J usage is TRBJ1-1; TCRdb reports TRBD1, a call that lacks DNA to check it against. CDR3 length equals 15 residues. CDR1 is MNHEY, CDR2 SMNVEV, per germline (reference sequence). CDR3: CASSPRQGRDTEAFF.

The chain's CDR3 is CASSPGLAGAFYEQYF. The gene calls are TRBV11-2 and TRBJ2-7; TCRdb picks TRBD2, but there is no DNA to check that call. The germline CDR1 and CDR2 sequences are SGHAT and FQNNGV. CDR3 length: 16 amino acids.

The chain carries TRBV5-1 and TRBJ2-3; TCRdb proposes TRBD2, but this gene call is untestable without DNA. Looked up from germline, CDR1 is SGHRS and CDR2 is YFSETQ. The CDR3 totals 15 residues. The chain's CDR3 is CASRGLAGPGDTQYF.

The rearrangement joins TRBV24-1 to TRBJ1-5. Germline CDR1 reads KGHDR; CDR2 reads SFDVKD. This CDR3 region has 14 residues. CDR3 protein: CATSGAGSNQPQHF.

This chain uses TRBV9 with TRBJ2-3; the D call of TRBD1 rests on TCRdb alone, since no DNA is present to check it. Germline V lookup: CDR1 SGDLS, CDR2 YYNGEE. CDR3 length: 18 residues. The CDR3 here is CASSGRQGAGQTTDTQYF.

J is TRBJ2-7 and V is TRBV5-1; lacking DNA, the TRBD2 call made by TCRdb goes unchecked. The CDR3 extends over 14 amino acids. CDR1 is SGHRS, CDR2 YFSETQ, per germline. CDR3 sequence: CASSLTSGQYEQYF.

This rearrangement joins TRBV20-1 to TRBJ1-6. The CDR3 has 13 residues. Germline V gene lookup returns CDR1 DFQATT and CDR2 SNEGSKA (reference sequence). CDR3 in amino acids: CSARGAGYSPLHF.

The chain uses TRBV7-8 and TRBJ2-1. Per the germline V gene, CDR1 is SGHVS and CDR2 is FQNEAQ. CDR3 length: 12 amino acids. The CDR3 here is CASSLTRDEQFF.

The CDR3 reads CASSMITGPNQPQHF. The genes are TRBV19 and TRBJ1-5; TCRdb gives TRBD1 as the D gene, but with no DNA this cannot be confirmed. From germline, CDR1 is LNHDA and CDR2 SQIVND (reference sequence). The CDR3 length is 15 residues.

The chain joins TRBV25-1 to TRBJ2-1; TCRdb's assignment of TRBD2 cannot be checked, as there is no DNA. Germline CDR1 MGHDK, CDR2 SYGVNS. The CDR3 sequence is 14 residues long. The CDR3 spells CASRRASGHNEQFF.

The chain uses TRBV3-1 and TRBJ2-2; TCRdb designates TRBD2, a call that cannot be tested without DNA. This CDR3 is built from 15 residues. Looked up from germline, CDR1 is LGHDT and CDR2 is YNNKEL (reference sequence). The CDR3 here is CASSPGGGPTGELFF.

The chain combines TRBV27 with TRBJ1-6; TCRdb reports TRBD1, a call that lacks DNA to check it against. The CDR3 runs 17 residues. Germline loops: CDR1 MNHEY, CDR2 SMNVEV (reference sequence). The CDR3 here is CASSRADFGTGNSPLHF.

V usage is TRBV7-2 and J usage is TRBJ1-1. In germline, CDR1 is SGHTA, CDR2 FQGNSA. The CDR3 is made up of 14 amino acids. This CDR3 reads CASSLRGMDTEAFF.

The chain employs TRBV19 and TRBJ1-2; the D call from TCRdb, TRBD1, cannot be confirmed without DNA. Germline V gives CDR1 LNHDA, CDR2 SQIVND (reference sequence). The CDR3 runs 12 residues. CDR3 loop: CASRRTGYGYTF.

CDR3 region: CASGGGGEQYF. The J gene is TRBJ2-7, the V gene TRBV6-1; the TRBD1 assignment by TCRdb is unverifiable without DNA. CDR1 and CDR2 (germline): MNHNS, SASEGT. The CDR3 covers 11 residues.

This chain joins TRBV5-1 and TRBJ1-1. The germline V gene encodes CDR1 SGHRS and CDR2 YFSETQ. The CDR3 has 13 amino acids. CDR3 region: CASSRMENTEAFF.

V is TRBV5-1 and J is TRBJ1-5; lacking DNA, the TRBD1 call made by TCRdb goes unchecked. Germline lookup yields CDR1 SGHRS and CDR2 YFSETQ. This CDR3 contains 15 residues. The CDR3 spells CASSLGGERNQPQHF.

CDR3 in amino acids: CASSATGSGNTEAFF. The chain carries TRBV9 and TRBJ1-1; the D gene TCRdb calls, TRBD1, cannot be checked with no DNA. From germline, CDR1 is SGDLS and CDR2 YYNGEE. The CDR3 consists of 15 residues. The entire variable domain, with the rest obtained from reference TRBV9 and TRBJ1-1, is as follows: DSGVTQTPKHLITATGQRVTLRCSPRSGDLSVYWYQQSLDQGLQFLIQYYNGEERAKGNILERFSAQQFPDLHSELNLSSLELGDSALYFCASSATGSGNTEAFFGQGTRLTVV.

The rearrangement joins TRBV24-1 to TRBJ2-3; the TCRdb D gene call, TRBD1, has no DNA to confirm it. This CDR3 has 14 amino acids. Germline V gene data show CDR1 as KGHDR and CDR2 as SFDVKD. CDR3 residues: CATRPDRGADTQYF.

V gene TRBV5-1 combines with J gene TRBJ1-1. CDR3 length: 11 amino acids. Per the germline V gene, CDR1 is SGHRS and CDR2 is YFSETQ. CDR3 region: CASNGDTEAFF.

The chain employs TRBV2 and TRBJ1-5; without DNA, the TCRdb call of TRBD1 cannot be checked. The V gene's germline CDR1 is SNHLY and CDR2 FYNNEI. This CDR3 has 14 amino acids. The CDR3 is CASSSGEDDQPQHF.

V gene TRBV10-3 combines with J gene TRBJ2-2; without DNA, the TCRdb call of TRBD1 cannot be checked. Per germline, CDR1 ENHRY and CDR2 SYGVKD. This CDR3 is 16 amino acids long. CDR3 in amino acids: CAISDPGEANTGELFF.

The chain has TRBV11-2 and TRBJ1-5; TCRdb lists TRBD1, though no DNA is available to test this call. Germline CDR1 reads SGHAT; CDR2 reads FQNNGV. CDR3 length: 14 residues. The chain's CDR3 is CASSPDNSNQPQHF.

This rearrangement joins TRBV18 to TRBJ2-5; TCRdb's D call, TRBD2, is unchecked because there is no DNA. Germline V CDR1 and CDR2: KGHSH, LQKENI. The CDR3 runs to 13 residues. CDR3 amino acids: CASSPWELRTQYF.

The chain is built from TRBV19 and TRBJ1-5; with no DNA, the TCRdb D assignment of TRBD1 cannot be verified. The CDR3 is made up of 13 amino acids. Germline V gene data show CDR1 as LNHDA and CDR2 as SQIVND (reference sequence). CDR3 residues: CASSTGRNQPQHF.